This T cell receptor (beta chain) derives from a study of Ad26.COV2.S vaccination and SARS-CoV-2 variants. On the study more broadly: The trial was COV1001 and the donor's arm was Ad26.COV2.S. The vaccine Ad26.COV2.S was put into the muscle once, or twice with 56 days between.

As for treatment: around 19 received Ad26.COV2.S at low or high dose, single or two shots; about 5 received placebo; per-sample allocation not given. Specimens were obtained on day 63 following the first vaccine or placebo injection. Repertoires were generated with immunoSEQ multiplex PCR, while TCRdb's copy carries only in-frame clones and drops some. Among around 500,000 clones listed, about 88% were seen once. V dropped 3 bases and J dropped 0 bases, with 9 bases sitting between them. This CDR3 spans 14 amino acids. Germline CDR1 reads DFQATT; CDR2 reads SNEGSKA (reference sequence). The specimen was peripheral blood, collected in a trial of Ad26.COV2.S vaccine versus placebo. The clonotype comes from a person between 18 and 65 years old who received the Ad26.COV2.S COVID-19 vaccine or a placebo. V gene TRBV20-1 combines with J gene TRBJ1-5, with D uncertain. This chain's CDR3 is CSASKEPSNQPQHF. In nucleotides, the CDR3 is TGCAGTGCTAGTAAGGAGCCTAGCAATCAGCCCCAGCATTTT.